The text below deals with one T cell receptor (beta chain). These data come from a study of long-term antiretroviral therapy in people with HIV. The authors ran the immunoSEQ assay, v3.0, at survey level. Some clones are missing from TCRdb's copy, which holds only in-frame ones; the method was immunoSEQ multiplex PCR. The sample records 28,000 or so clones, around four fifths being singletons. Trimming removed 2 bases from V and 7 bases from J, with 2 bases in between. Germline CDR1 is MNHEY and CDR2 is SVGAGI. The CDR3 is made up of 11 amino acids. This receptor was taken from a man in his late teens or twenties with HIV. The chain joins TRBV6-5 to TRBJ2-2; D gene ambiguous. The sequencing here drew on unsorted PBMCs, taken 1.5 years before starting antiretroviral therapy. The CDR3 region is CASSYGGELFF. The CDR3, as DNA: TGTGCCAGCAGTTACGGCGGGGAGCTGTTTTTT.